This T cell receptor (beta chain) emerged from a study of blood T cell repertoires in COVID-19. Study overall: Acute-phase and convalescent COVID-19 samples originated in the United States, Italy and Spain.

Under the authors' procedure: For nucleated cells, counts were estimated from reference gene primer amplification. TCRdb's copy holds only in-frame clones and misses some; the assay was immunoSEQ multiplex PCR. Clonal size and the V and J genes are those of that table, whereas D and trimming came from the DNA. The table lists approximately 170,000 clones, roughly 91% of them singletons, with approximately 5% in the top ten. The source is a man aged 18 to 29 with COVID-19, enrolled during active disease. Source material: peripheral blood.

CDR3: CASSVGTGAYGYTF. CDR3 DNA: TGTGCCAGCAGCGTAGGGACAGGCGCCTATGGCTACACCTTC. The V and J genes are TRBV9 and TRBJ1-2, with TRBD1 matching 7 bases. This CDR3 is built from 14 residues. V shed 0 bases, J shed 4 bases, and the junction held 3 bases outside the gene matches. Germline values: CDR1 SGDLS, CDR2 YYNGEE.